Shown below are 4 T cell receptor beta chains from a single sample sequenced in a study of blood T cell repertoires in COVID-19. The method was immunoSEQ multiplex PCR; TCRdb's version includes in-frame clones alone and lacks a portion of them. The profile covers fewer than 200,000 clones, with approximately 81% appearing a single time and about 6% taken by the ten largest. The sequenced sample was PBMCs or T cells enriched from blood (not recorded which). The receptors here all came from a woman aged 40 to 50 with acute COVID-19.

The V call is TRBV5-1, the J call TRBJ1-3, with TRBD1 as a possible D gene (5 bases). The CDR3 loop spans 16 amino acids. Germline lookup yields CDR1 SGHRS and CDR2 YFSETQ. Between the trimmed V and J ends, which lost 0 bases and 0 bases, there was a span of 10 bases. For the CDR3, the DNA is TGCGCCAGCAGCTTGGCGGGACTGACCTCTGGAAACACCATATATTTT. Protein product: CASSLAGLTSGNTIYF.

The rearrangement uses TRBV7-8 and TRBJ1-2; no firm D call. Per germline, CDR1 SGHVS and CDR2 FQNEAQ. With 1 base removed from V and 4 bases from J, the gap between germline ends came to 7 bases. CDR3 size: 13 residues. CDR3 loop: CASSLGEPYGYTF. Written as DNA, the CDR3 is TGTGCCAGCAGCTTAGGCGAACCCTATGGCTACACCTTC. Complete variable domain (other parts from reference TRBV7-8 and TRBJ1-2): GAGVSQSPRYKVAKRGQDVALRCDPISGHVSLFWYQQALGQGPEFLTYFQNEAQLDKSGLPSDRFFAERPEGSVSTLKIQRTQQEDSAVYLCASSLGEPYGYTFGSGTRLTVV.

This clone was detected only a few times. The chain uses TRBV14 and TRBJ2-1, with TRBD2 matching 11 bases. Germline lookup yields CDR1 SGHDN and CDR2 FVKESK. The CDR3 consists of 15 residues. After removal of 8 bases from V and 8 bases from J, the junction contained 11 bases not matched to a gene. CDR3 DNA sequence: TGTGCCAGCGGATTACTAGCGGGAGTCAGGGATGAGCAGTTCTTC. Its translation: CASGLLAGVRDEQFF.

This chain connects TRBV19 to TRBJ2-7; 9 positions match TRBD2. CDR3 length: 17 amino acids. V was pared by 0 bases and J by 4 bases, with 10 bases of the junction left unmatched. In germline, CDR1 is LNHDA, CDR2 SQIVND (reference sequence). DNA of the CDR3: TGTGCCAGTAGTATAGACTGTGGACTAGCGCTGCTTTACGAGCAGTACGTC. This encodes CASSIDCGLALLYEQYV.